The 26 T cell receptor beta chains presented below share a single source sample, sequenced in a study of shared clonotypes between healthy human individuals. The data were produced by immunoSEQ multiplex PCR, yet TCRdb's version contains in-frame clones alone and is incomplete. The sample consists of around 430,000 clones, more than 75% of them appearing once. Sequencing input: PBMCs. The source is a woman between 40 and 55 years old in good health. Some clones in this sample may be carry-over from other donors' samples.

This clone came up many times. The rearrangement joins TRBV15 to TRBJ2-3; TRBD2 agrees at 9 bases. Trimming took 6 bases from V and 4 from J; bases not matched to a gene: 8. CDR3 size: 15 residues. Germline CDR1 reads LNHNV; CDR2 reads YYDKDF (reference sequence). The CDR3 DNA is TGTGCCACCAGTATCGGCGGGGGGGAGGCAGATACGCAGTATTTT. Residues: CATSIGGGEADTQYF.

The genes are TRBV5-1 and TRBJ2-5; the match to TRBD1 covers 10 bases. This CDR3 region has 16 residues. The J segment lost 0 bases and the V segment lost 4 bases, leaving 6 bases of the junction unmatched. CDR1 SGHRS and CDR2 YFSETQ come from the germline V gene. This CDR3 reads CASSPGQGTHQETQYF. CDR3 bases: TGCGCCAGCAGCCCGGGACAGGGGACCCACCAAGAGACCCAGTACTTC.

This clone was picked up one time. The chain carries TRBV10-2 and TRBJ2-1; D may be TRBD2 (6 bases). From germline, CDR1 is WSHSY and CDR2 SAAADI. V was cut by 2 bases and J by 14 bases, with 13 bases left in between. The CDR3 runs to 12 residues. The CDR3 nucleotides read TGCGCCAGCAGTGAGGACGGGCGCGGGGAGTTCTTC. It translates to CASSEDGRGEFF.

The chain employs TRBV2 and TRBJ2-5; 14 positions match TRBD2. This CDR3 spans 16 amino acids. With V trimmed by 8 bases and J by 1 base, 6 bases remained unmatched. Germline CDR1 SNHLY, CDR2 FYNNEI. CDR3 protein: CASHEGLAGGQETQYF. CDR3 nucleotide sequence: TGTGCCAGCCATGAAGGACTAGCGGGAGGCCAAGAGACCCAGTACTTC.

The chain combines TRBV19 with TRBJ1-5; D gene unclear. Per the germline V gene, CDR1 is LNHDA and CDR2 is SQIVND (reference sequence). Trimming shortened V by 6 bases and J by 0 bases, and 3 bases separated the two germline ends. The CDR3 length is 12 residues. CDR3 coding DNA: TGTGCCAGTAGGGCTAGCAATCAGCCCCAGCATTTT. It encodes CASRASNQPQHF. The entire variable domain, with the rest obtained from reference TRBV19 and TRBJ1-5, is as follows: DGGITQSPKYLFRKEGQNVTLSCEQNLNHDAMYWYRQDPGQGLRLIYYSQIVNDFQKGDIAEGYSVSREKKESFPLTVTSAQKNPTAFYLCASRASNQPQHFGDGTRLSIL.

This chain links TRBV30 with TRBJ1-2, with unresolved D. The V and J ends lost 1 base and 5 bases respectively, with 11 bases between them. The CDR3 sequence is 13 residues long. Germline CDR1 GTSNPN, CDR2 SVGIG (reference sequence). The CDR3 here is CAWSDPERYGYTF. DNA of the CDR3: TGTGCCTGGAGTGACCCGGAGAGGTATGGCTACACCTTC. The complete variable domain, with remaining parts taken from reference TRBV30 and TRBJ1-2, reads SQTIHQWPATLVQPVGSPLSLECTVEGTSNPNLYWYRQAAGRGLQLLFYSVGIGQISSEVPQNLSASRPQDRQFILSSKKLLLSDSGFYLCAWSDPERYGYTFGSGTRLTVV.

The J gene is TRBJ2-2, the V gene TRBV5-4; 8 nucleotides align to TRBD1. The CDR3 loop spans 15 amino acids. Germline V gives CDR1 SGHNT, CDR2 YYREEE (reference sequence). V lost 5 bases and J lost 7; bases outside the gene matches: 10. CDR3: CASRPGQGAGGELFF. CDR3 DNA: TGTGCCAGCAGGCCCGGGCAGGGGGCAGGCGGGGAGCTGTTTTTT.

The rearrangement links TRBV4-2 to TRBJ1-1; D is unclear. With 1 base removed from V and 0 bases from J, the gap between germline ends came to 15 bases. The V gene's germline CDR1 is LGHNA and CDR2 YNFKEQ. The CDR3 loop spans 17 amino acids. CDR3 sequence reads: CASSQVLGVRLNTEAFF. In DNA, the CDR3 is TGTGCCAGCAGCCAAGTTCTTGGCGTACGGCTGAACACTGAAGCTTTCTTT.

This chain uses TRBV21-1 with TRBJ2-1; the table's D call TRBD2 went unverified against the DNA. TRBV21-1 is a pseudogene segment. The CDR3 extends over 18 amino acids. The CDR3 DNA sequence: TGTGCCAGCAGCACTAGCGGGAGCCCACCCGGGACCTACAATGAGCAGTTCTTC. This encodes CASSTSGSPPGTYNEQFF.

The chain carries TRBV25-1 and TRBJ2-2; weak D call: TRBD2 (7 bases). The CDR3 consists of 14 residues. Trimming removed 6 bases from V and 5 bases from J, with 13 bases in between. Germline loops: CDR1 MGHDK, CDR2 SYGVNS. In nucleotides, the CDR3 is TGTGCCAGCAGGATGGGGGGGGCAACCGGGGAGCTGTTTTTT. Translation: CASRMGGATGELFF.

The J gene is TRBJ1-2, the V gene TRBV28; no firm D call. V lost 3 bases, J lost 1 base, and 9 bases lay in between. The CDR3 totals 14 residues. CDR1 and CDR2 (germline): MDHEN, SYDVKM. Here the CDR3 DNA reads TGTGCCAGCAGTTTTTCTCAGAGTAACTATGGCTACACCTTC. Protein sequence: CASSFSQSNYGYTF.

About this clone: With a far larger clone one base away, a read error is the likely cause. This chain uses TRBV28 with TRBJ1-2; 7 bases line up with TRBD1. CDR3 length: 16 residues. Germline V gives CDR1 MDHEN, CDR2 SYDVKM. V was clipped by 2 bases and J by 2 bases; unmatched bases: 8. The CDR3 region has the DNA TGTGCCAGCAGTTTAAAGCCCGGGACAGCGAACTATGGCTACACCTTC. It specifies CASSLKPGTANYGYTF.

CDR3 region: CASSLYQGRIYEQYF. CDR3 in DNA: TGTGCCAGCTCTTTATATCAGGGTAGGATCTACGAGCAGTACTTC. This rearrangement joins TRBV28 to TRBJ2-7, with D possibly matching TRBD1 (5 bases). This CDR3 is 15 amino acids long. The germline CDR1 and CDR2 sequences are MDHEN and SYDVKM. V lost 8 bases to trimming and J lost 3 bases, with 20 bases between them.

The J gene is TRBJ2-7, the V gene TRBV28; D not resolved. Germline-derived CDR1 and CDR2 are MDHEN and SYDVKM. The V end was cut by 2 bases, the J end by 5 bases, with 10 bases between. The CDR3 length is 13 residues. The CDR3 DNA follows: TGTGCCAGCAGTTTACAGGAAGCTAACGAGCAGTACTTC. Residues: CASSLQEANEQYF. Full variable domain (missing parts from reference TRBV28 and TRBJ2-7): DVKVTQSSRYLVKRTGEKVFLECVQDMDHENMFWYRQDPGLGLRLIYFSYDVKMKEKGDIPEGYSVSREKKERFSLILESASTNQTSMYLCASSLQEANEQYFGPGTRLTVT.

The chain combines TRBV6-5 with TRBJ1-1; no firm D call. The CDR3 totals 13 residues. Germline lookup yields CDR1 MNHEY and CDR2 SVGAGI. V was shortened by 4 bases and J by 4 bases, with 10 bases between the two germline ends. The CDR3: CASSLGLFTEAFF. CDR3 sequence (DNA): TGTGCCAGCAGTTTAGGACTCTTCACTGAAGCTTTCTTT.

The CDR3 here is CASSRAGVGQFF. CDR3 nucleotides: TGTGCCAGCAGTAGGGCGGGAGTGGGGCAGTTCTTC. The chain is built from TRBV7-2 and TRBJ2-1, with 7 bases aligning to TRBD2. The CDR3 spans 12 residues. Germline CDR1 is SGHTA and CDR2 is FQGNSA. Trimming at V came to 6 bases and at J to 12 bases, leaving 8 bases not matched to a gene.

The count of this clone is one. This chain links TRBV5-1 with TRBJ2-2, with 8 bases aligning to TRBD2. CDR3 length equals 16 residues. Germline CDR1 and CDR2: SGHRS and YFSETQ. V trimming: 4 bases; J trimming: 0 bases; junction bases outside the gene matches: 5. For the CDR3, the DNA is TGCGCCAGCAGCCTACAAGCGGGAGCGAACACCGGGGAGCTGTTTTTT. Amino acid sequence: CASSLQAGANTGELFF.

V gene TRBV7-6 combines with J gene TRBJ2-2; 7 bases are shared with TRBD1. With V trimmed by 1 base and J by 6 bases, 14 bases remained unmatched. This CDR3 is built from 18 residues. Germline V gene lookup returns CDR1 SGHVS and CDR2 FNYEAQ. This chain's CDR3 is CASSLGPGQPSVPGELFF. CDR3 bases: TGTGCCAGCAGCTTAGGGCCGGGACAGCCGTCGGTACCCGGGGAGCTGTTTTTT.

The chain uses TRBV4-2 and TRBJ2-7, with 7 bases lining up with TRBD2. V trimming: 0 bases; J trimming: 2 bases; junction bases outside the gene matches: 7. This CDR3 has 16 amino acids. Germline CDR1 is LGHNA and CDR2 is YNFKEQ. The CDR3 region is CASSQDPTSATYEQYF. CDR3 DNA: TGTGCCAGCAGCCAAGATCCCACTAGCGCTACCTACGAGCAGTACTTC.

In DNA form, the CDR3 reads TGTGCCATCAGTGAGTCCGGGACAGATGTCTATGGCTACACCTTC. Translating gives CAISESGTDVYGYTF. This chain links TRBV10-3 with TRBJ1-2; 7 nucleotides agree with TRBD1. V lost 0 bases and J lost 4; bases outside the gene matches: 5. Germline V CDR1 and CDR2: ENHRY, SYGVKD. CDR3 length equals 15 residues.

CDR3 coding DNA: TGTGCCACCAGCCCCCGGGCGTTACGACTCGAGCAGTACTTC. Its protein product is CATSPRALRLEQYF. The chain links TRBV15 to TRBJ2-7; D is unresolved. CDR1 and CDR2 (germline): LNHNV, YYDKDF (reference sequence). The CDR3 covers 14 residues. The ends were cut back, 5 bases at V and 6 bases at J, with 17 bases in the middle.

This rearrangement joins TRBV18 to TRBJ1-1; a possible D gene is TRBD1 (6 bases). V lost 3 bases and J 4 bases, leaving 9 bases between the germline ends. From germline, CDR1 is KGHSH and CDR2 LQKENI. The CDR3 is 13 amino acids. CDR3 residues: CASSPWGLTEAFF. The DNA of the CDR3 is TGTGCCAGCTCACCCTGGGGGCTCACTGAAGCTTTCTTT.

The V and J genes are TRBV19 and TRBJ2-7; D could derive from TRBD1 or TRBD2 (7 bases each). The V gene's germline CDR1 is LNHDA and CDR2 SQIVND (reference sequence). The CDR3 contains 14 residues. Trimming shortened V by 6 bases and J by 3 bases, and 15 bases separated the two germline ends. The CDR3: CASRRQGGNYEQYF. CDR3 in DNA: TGTGCCAGTAGACGACAGGGAGGGAACTACGAGCAGTACTTC.

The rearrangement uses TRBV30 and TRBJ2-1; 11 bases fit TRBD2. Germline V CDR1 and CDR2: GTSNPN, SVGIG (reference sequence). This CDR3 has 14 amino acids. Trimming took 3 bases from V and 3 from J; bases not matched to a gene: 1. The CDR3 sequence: CAWRTSGNYNEQFF. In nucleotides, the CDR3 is TGTGCCTGGAGGACTAGCGGGAACTACAATGAGCAGTTCTTC.

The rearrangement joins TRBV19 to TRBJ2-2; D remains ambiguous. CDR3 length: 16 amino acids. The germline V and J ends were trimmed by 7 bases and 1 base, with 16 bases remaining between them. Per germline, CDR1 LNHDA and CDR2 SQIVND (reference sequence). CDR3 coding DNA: TGTGCCAGTACCCGTTTAGTGCCGATGAACACCGGGGAGCTGTTTTTT. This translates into CASTRLVPMNTGELFF.

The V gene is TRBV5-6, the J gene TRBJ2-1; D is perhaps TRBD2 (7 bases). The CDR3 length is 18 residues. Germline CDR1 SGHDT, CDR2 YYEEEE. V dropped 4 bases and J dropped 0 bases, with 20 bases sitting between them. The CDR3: CASSPGWGRESSYNEQFF. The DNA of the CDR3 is TGTGCCAGCAGCCCCGGCTGGGGGCGGGAGAGCTCCTACAATGAGCAGTTCTTC.